Reported below is one T cell receptor beta chain. The data derive from a study of blood T cell repertoires in COVID-19. Using immunoSEQ multiplex PCR, the repertoire was profiled, and TCRdb retains in-frame clones only, with some absent. The sample lists approximately 230,000 clones, 85% to 95% seen once, with about 1.9% in the top ten. Participants were aged roughly 18 to 90 years from about two dozen US areas. This TCR was sampled from a woman aged 18-29 years who had recovered from COVID-19. Source material: PBMCs or T cells enriched from blood (not recorded which).

In DNA, the CDR3 is TGTGCCAGCAGGGGATCAGGGGGGAGAACTGAAGCTTTCTTT. Translating gives CASRGSGGRTEAFF. This chain links TRBV7-2 with TRBJ1-1, with 7 nucleotides matching TRBD1. V dropped 6 bases and J dropped 5; count of bases not matched to a gene: 9. The germline V gene has CDR1 SGHTA and CDR2 FQGNSA. This CDR3 contains 14 residues.